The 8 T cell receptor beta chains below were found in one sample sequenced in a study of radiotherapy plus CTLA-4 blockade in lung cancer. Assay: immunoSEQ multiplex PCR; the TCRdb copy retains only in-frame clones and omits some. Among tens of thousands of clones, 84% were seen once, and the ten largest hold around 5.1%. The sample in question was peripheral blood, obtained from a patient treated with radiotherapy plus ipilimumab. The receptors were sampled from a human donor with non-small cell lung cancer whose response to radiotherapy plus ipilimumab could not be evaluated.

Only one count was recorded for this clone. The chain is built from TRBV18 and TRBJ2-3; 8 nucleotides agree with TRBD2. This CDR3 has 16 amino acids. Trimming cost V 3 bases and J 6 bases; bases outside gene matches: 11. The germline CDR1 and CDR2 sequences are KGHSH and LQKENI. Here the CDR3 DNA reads TGTGCCAGCTCACCCACAACGACTAGCGTCTCTGATACGCAGTATTTT. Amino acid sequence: CASSPTTTSVSDTQYF.

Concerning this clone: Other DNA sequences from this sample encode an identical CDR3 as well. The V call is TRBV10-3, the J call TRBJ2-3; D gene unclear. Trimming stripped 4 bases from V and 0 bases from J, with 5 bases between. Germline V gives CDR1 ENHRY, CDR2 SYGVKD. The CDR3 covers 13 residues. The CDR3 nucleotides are TGTGCCATCAGTGCGGGTAGCACAGATACGCAGTATTTT. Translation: CAISAGSTDTQYF.

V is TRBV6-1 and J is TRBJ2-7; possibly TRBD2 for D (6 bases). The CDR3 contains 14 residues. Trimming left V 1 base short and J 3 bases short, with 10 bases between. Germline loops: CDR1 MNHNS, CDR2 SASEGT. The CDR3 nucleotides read TGTGCCAGCAGTGAAGTGAGCGGGTACTACGAGCAGTACTTC. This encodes CASSEVSGYYEQYF.

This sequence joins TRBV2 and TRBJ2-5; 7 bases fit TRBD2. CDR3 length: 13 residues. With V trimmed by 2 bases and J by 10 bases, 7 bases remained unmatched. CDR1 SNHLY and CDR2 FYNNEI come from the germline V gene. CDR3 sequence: CASSELWAGDQYF. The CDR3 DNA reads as TGTGCCAGCAGTGAACTCTGGGCGGGGGACCAGTACTTC.

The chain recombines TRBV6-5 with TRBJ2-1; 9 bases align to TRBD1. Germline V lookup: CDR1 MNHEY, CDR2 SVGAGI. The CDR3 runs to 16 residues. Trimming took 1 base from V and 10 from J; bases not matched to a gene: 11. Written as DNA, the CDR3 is TGTGCCAGCAGTTACTTGAGGACAGGGGCTTTTCACGAGCAGTTCTTC. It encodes CASSYLRTGAFHEQFF.

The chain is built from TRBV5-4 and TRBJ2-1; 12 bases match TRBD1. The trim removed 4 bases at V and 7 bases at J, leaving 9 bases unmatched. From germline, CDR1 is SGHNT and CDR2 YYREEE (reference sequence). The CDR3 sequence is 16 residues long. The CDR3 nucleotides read TGTGCCAGCAGCCCTGGAGGGGACAGGGGGCAGAATGAGCAGTTCTTC. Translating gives CASSPGGDRGQNEQFF.

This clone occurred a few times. This chain's CDR3 is CASRGPRGDHYEQYF. The CDR3 DNA is TGTGCCAGCAGGGGTCCCCGGGGTGATCACTACGAGCAGTACTTC. The V call is TRBV2, the J call TRBJ2-7; weak D call: TRBD2 (5 bases). The germline gives CDR1 SNHLY, CDR2 FYNNEI. This CDR3 has 15 amino acids. Trimming stripped 6 bases from V and 3 bases from J, with 18 bases between. The full variable domain, in which reference TRBV2 and TRBJ2-7 provide the parts outside the CDR3, is EPEVTQTPSHQVTQMGQEVILRCVPISNHLYFYWYRQILGQKVEFLVSFYNNEISEKSEIFDDQFSVERPDGSNFTLKIRSTKLEDSAMYFCASRGPRGDHYEQYFGPGTRLTVT.

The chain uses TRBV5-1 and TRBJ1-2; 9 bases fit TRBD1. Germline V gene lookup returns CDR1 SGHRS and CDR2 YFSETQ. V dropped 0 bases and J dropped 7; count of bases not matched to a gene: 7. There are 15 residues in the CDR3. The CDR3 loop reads CASSLGPGQGFGYTF. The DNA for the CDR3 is TGCGCCAGCAGCTTGGGGCCGGGACAGGGTTTTGGCTACACCTTC.